This TCR beta chain emerged from a study of T cells after yellow fever vaccination. General study findings and limits: Most clones from primary vaccination resurfaced after the booster (about 95% CD4, approximately 88% CD8). The secondary response peaked faster, at day 5 versus 15, but was weaker. Just a small share of clonotypes turned up in the CD4 compartment as well as the CD8 compartment.

This clonotype was found many times. No antigen is known for it. The CDR3 spans 23 residues. Trimming left V 5 bases short and J 7 bases short, with 42 bases between. In germline, CDR1 is ENHRY, CDR2 SYGVKD. It was through 5'RACE template switching that TCR cDNA was made, with a universal primer site and UMIs added. Each CDR3 protein gets one entry after TCRdb re-called the 5' RACE reads with MiXCR. Here the sample spans 300,000 to 400,000 distinct CDR3 sequences, 4% being singletons. The chain links TRBV10-3 to TRBJ2-1, with a weak D call TRBD2 (6 bases). This receptor was obtained from a young man who received the YFV17D yellow fever vaccine. The sample here was PBMCs, taken 5 days after the yellow fever booster vaccination. CDR3 in DNA: TGTGCCATCAGTCTGACATTCGGGGTCGCCCGCATGGCGGGGCCCTCGGGACGGAATGAGCAGTTCTTC. Translated, it gives CAISLTFGVARMAGPSGRNEQFF.